This T cell receptor (beta chain) emerged from a study of T-cell reconstitution after alpha-beta-depleted transplantation in children. Unique molecular identifiers were built into the TCRbeta library. TCRdb used MiXCR to reprocess the PCR reads, holding one entry per CDR3 protein. The table includes hundreds of thousands of distinct CDR3 sequences, around a sixth detected once. The ends were cut back, 5 bases at V and 0 bases at J, with 13 bases in the middle. Germline assignment: CDR1 SNHLY and CDR2 FYNNEI. This CDR3 has 15 amino acids. The origin of this receptor is a human donor who donated a stem cell graft to a child with acute myeloid leukemia. This specimen consisted of PBMCs from the stem cell graft donor, obtained from the stem cell graft. The chain has TRBV2 and TRBJ1-1; D not certain. The CDR3, as DNA: TGTGCCAGCAGTACCCCAGGTGGGATGAACACTGAAGCTTTCTTT. Translating it yields CASSTPGGMNTEAFF.